The clone carrying this TCR beta chain was found once. This record comes from a study of blood T cell repertoires in COVID-19. CDR3 length equals 15 residues. The junction had 2 bases not matched to a gene; V was cut back by 2 bases and J by 2 bases. The germline V gene encodes CDR1 MGHRA and CDR2 YSYEKL. Authors' data handling: Nucleated cell number was recorded as an estimate derived from reference gene primer amplification. This table comes from immunoSEQ multiplex PCR, and its TCRdb copy is limited to in-frame clones, with some not included. V and J calls and clone size are given by that table; D and trimming were obtained from the DNA. The sample includes a few hundred thousand clones, 87% of them seen just once.

This TCR derives from a man aged 18 to 29 with active or convalescent COVID-19. The chain is built from TRBV4-1 and TRBJ2-7; the match to TRBD2 covers 11 bases. Sequenced input: peripheral blood. The CDR3 reads CASSQLSGGAYEQYF. For the CDR3, the DNA is TGCGCCAGCAGCCAACTTAGCGGGGGGGCCTACGAGCAGTACTTC.